This T cell receptor (beta chain) was observed in a study of cytomegalovirus exposure and HLA in healthy donors. Overall study context: Of approximately 400 genotyped donors, 81% clustered with self-reported Caucasian donors. The study, taken as a whole, reports: With high specificity and sensitivity, the classifier reportedly diagnosed cytomegalovirus status. Compared with the roughly 670-donor mean, an Asian-associated ancestry cluster reportedly had fewer N-insertions, according to a later analysis.

As to this clone: The antigen is undetermined.

13 Jbeta primers and 60 Vbeta primers were used for the PCR. The assay was immunoSEQ multiplex PCR, and TCRdb's table has in-frame clones only and misses some. This listing includes some 130,000 clones. This clonotype originated in a woman aged 55-69 years in good health and CMV-seronegative. The material sequenced was PBMCs.

The CDR3 DNA follows: TGTGCCAGCAGCTTAATGGAGGGGACCCAGTACTTC. Protein product: CASSLMEGTQYF. The J gene is TRBJ2-5, the V gene TRBV11-3, with D possibly being TRBD2 (6 bases). From germline, CDR1 is SGHNT and CDR2 YENEEA. The CDR3 is 12 residues long. Deletions cut 2 bases from V and 7 bases from J, with 8 bases between.